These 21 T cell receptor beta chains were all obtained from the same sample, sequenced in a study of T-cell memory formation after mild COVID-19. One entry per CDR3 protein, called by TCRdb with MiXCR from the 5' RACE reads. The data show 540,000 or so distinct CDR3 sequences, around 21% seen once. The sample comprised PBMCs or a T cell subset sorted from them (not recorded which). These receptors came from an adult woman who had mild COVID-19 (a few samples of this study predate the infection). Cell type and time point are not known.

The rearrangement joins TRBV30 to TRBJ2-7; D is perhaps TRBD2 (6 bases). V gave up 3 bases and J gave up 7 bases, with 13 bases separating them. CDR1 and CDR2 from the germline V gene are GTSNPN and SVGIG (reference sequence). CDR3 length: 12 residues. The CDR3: CAWSPGVREQYF. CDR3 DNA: TGTGCCTGGAGCCCGGGGGTAAGAGAGCAGTACTTC.

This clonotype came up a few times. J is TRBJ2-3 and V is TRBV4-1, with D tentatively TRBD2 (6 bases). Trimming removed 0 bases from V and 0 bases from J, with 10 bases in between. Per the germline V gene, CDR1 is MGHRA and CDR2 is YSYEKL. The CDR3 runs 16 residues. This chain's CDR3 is CASSQEPGVSTDTQYF. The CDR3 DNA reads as TGCGCCAGCAGCCAAGAACCGGGGGTTAGCACAGATACGCAGTATTTT.

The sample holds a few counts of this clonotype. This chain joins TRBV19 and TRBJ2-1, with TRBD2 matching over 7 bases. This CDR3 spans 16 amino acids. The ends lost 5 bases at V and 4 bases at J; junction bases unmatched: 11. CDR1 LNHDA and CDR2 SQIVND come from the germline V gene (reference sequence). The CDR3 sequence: CASSPTGGGPYNEQFF. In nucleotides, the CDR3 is TGTGCCAGTAGTCCCACTGGGGGAGGGCCGTACAATGAGCAGTTCTTC.

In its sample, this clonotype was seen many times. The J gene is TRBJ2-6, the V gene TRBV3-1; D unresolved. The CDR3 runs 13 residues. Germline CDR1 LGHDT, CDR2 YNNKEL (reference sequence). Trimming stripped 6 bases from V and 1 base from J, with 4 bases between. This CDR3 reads CASRESGANVLTF. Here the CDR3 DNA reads TGTGCCAGCAGAGAGTCTGGGGCCAACGTCCTGACTTTC.

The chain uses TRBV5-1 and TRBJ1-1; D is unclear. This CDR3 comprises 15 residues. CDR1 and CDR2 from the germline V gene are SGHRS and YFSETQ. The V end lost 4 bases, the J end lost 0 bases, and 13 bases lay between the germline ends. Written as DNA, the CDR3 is TGCGCCAGCAGCCAAGGACCCTCTTTGAACACTGAAGCTTTCTTT. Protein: CASSQGPSLNTEAFF. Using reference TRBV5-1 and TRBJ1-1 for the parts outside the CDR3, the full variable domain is KAGVTQTPRYLIKTRGQQVTLSCSPISGHRSVSWYQQTPGQGLQFLFEYFSETQRNKGNFPGRFSGRQFSNSRSEMNVSTLELGDSALYLCASSQGPSLNTEAFFGQGTRLTVV.

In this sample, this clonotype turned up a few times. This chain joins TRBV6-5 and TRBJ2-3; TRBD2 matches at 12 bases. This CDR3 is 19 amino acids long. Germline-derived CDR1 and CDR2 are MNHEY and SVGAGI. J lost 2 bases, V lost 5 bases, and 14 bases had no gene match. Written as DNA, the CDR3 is TGTGCCAGCAGTGAGACTAGCGGGAGAGTTTTAGGACACACAGATACGCAGTATTTT. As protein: CASSETSGRVLGHTDTQYF.

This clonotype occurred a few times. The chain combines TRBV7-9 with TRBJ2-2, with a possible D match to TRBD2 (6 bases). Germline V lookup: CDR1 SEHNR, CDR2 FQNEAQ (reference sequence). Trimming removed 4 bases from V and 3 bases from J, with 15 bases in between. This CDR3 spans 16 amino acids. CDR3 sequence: CASSSRDWPYTGELFF. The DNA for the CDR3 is TGTGCCAGCAGCTCCCGGGACTGGCCTTACACCGGGGAGCTGTTTTTT.

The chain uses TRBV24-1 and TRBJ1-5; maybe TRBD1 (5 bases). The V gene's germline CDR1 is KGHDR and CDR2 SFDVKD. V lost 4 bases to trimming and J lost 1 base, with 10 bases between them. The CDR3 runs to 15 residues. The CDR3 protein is CATSDGAWSNQPQHF. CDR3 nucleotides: TGTGCCACCAGTGACGGGGCCTGGAGCAATCAGCCCCAGCATTTT.

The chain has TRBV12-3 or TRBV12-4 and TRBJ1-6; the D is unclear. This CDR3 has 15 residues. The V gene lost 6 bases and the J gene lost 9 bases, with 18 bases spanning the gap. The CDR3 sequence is CASSRLLVSLSPLHF. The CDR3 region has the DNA TGTGCCAGCAGCCGTTTGTTGGTTTCCCTTTCACCCCTCCACTTT.

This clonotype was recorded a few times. CDR3: CSAFTTGNTGELFF. DNA for the CDR3: TGCAGCGCTTTCACCACGGGGAACACCGGGGAGCTGTTTTTT. This chain joins TRBV29-1 and TRBJ2-2; D unclear. With 7 bases removed from V and 1 base from J, the gap between germline ends came to 13 bases. CDR1 SQVTM and CDR2 ANQGSEA come from the germline V gene. This CDR3 is built from 14 residues.

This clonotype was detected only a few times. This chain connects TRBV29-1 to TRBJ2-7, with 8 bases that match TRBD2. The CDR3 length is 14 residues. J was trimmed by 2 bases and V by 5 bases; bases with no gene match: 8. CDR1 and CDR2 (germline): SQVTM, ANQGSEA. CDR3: CSVTDSGGPYEQYF. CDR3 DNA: TGCAGCGTTACGGACAGCGGGGGTCCCTACGAGCAGTACTTC.

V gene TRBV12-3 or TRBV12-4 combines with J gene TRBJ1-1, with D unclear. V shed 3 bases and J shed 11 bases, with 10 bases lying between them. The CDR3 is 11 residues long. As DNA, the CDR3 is TGTGCCAGCAGTTTTAGGGCAACTGCTTTCTTT. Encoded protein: CASSFRATAFF.

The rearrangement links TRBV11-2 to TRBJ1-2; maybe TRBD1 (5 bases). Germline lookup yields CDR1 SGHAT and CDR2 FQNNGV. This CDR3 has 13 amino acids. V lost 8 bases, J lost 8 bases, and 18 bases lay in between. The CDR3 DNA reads TGTGCCAGCTCCCCTGAGCCGGGGGAGGGCTACACCTTC. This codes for CASSPEPGEGYTF. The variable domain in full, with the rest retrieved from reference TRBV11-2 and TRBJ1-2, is EAGVAQSPRYKIIEKRQSVAFWCNPISGHATLYWYQQILGQGPKLLIQFQNNGVVDDSQLPKDRFSAERLKGVDSTLKIQPAKLEDSAVYLCASSPEPGEGYTFGSGTRLTVV.

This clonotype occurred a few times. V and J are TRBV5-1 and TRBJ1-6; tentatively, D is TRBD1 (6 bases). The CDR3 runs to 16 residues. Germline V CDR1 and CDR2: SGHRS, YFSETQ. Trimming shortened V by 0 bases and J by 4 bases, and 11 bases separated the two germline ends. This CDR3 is CASSLERTEYNSPLHF. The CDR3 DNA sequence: TGCGCCAGCAGCTTGGAAAGGACAGAGTATAATTCACCCCTCCACTTT.

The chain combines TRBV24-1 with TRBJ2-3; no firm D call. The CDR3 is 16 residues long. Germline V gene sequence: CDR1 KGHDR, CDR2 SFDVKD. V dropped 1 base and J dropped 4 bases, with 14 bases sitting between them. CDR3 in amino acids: CATSDFPRLLPDTQYF. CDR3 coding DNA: TGTGCCACCAGTGATTTCCCCAGACTCCTGCCAGATACGCAGTATTTT.

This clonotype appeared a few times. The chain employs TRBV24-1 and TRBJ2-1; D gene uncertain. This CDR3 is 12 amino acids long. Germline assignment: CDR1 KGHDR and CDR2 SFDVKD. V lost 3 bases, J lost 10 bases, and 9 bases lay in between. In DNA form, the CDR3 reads TGTGCCACCAGTGATAACTCCCGGGAGCAGTTCTTC. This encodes CATSDNSREQFF.

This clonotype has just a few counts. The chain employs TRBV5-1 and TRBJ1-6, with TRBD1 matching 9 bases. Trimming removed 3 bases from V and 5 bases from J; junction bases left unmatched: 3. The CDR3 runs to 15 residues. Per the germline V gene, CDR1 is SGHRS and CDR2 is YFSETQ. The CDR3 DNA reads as TGCGCCAGCAGCTCCGGGACAGGGCATAATTCACCCCTCCACTTT. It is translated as CASSSGTGHNSPLHF.

This CDR3 is CASSIARNTGELFF. In DNA form, the CDR3 reads TGTGCCAGCAGCATAGCGAGGAACACCGGGGAGCTGTTTTTT. The J gene is TRBJ2-2, the V gene TRBV4-2, with a weak D call TRBD2 (5 bases). CDR1 is LGHNA, CDR2 YNFKEQ, per germline. This CDR3 region has 14 residues. Trimming left V 5 bases short and J 1 base short, with 8 bases between.

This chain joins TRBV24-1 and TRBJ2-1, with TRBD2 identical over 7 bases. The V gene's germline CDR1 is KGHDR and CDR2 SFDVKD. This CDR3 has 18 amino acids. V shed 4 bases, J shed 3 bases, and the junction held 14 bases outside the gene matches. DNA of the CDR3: TGTGCCACCAGTGACCGCGGGGCTAGCGGAGGTTTCTACAATGAGCAGTTCTTC. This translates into CATSDRGASGGFYNEQFF.

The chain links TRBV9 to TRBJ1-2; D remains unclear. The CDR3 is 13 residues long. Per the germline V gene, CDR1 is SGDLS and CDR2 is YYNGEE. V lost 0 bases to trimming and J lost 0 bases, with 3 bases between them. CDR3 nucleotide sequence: TGTGCCAGCAGCGTAGTTTCTAACTATGGCTACACCTTC. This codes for CASSVVSNYGYTF.

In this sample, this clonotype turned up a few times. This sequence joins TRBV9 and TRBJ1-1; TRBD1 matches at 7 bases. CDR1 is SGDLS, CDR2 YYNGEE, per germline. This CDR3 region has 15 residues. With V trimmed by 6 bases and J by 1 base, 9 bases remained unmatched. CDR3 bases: TGTGCCAGCACCCCCGGAGACAGGGCGAACACTGAAGCTTTCTTT. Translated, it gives CASTPGDRANTEAFF.